This T cell receptor (beta chain) was documented in a study of cytomegalovirus exposure and HLA in healthy donors. Study background: Per a later analysis, the roughly 670 first-cohort and under 150 validation repertoires shared one platform.

The sample holds one count of this clone. Its specificity is unknown. Repertoires were generated with immunoSEQ multiplex PCR, while TCRdb's copy carries only in-frame clones and drops some. This table has about 79,000 clones, roughly 93% appearing once. V shed 2 bases and J shed 1 base, with 3 bases lying between them. The CDR3 loop spans 13 amino acids. From germline, CDR1 is SGDLS and CDR2 YYNGEE. The study drew the donors from its roughly 130-subject validation cohort, separate from the roughly 700-subject first cohort. Findings and limits, study-wide: TCR beta chains numbering some 160 were designated cytomegalovirus-associated. First-cohort TCR clusters tended to co-occur in the roughly 130 validation repertoires, a later analysis found.

This TCR was recovered from a woman aged 25 to 39 in good health and CMV-seronegative. Material: PBMCs. The gene calls are TRBV9 and TRBJ2-2; D gene ambiguous. The CDR3 spells CASSVKNTGELFF. The CDR3 region has the DNA TGTGCCAGCAGCGTTAAGAACACCGGGGAGCTGTTTTTT.